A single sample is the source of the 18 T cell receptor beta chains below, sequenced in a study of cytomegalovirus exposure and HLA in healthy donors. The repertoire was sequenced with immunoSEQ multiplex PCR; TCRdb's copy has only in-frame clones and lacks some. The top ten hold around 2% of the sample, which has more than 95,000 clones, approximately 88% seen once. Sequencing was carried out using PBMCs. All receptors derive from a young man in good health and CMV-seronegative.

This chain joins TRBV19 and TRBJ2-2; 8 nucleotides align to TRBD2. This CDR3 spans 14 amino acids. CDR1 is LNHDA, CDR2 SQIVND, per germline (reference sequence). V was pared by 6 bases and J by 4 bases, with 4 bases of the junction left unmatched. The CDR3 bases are TGTGCCAGTAGAAGCGGGAGCGGCACCGGGGAGCTGTTTTTT. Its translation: CASRSGSGTGELFF.

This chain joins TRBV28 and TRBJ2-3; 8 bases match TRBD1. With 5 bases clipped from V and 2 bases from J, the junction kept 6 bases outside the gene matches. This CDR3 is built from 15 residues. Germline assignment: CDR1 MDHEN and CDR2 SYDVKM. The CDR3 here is CASSRETGVTDTQYF. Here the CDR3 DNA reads TGTGCCAGCAGTAGAGAGACAGGGGTCACAGATACGCAGTATTTT. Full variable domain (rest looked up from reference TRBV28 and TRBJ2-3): DVKVTQSSRYLVKRTGEKVFLECVQDMDHENMFWYRQDPGLGLRLIYFSYDVKMKEKGDIPEGYSVSREKKERFSLILESASTNQTSMYLCASSRETGVTDTQYFGPGTRLTVL.

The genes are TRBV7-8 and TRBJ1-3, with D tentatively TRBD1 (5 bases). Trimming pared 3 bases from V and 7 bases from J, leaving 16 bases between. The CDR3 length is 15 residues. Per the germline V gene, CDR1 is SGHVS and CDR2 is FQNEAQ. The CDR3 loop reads CASSLAGKFTNTIYF. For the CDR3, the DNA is TGTGCCAGCAGCTTGGCAGGGAAATTTACGAACACCATATATTTT. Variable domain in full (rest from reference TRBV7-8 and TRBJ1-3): GAGVSQSPRYKVAKRGQDVALRCDPISGHVSLFWYQQALGQGPEFLTYFQNEAQLDKSGLPSDRFFAERPEGSVSTLKIQRTQQEDSAVYLCASSLAGKFTNTIYFGEGSWLTVV.

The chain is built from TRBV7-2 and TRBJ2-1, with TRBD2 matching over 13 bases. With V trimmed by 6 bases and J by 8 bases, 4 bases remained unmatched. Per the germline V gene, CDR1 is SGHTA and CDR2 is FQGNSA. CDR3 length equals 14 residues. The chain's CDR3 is CASSSGLAGDEQFF. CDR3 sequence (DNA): TGTGCCAGCAGTAGCGGACTAGCGGGGGATGAGCAGTTCTTC.

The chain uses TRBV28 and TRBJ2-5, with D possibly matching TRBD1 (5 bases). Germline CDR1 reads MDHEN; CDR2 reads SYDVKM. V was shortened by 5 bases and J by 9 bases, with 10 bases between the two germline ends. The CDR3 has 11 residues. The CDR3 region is CASSGAVAQYF. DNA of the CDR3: TGTGCCAGCAGTGGGGCGGTGGCCCAGTACTTC. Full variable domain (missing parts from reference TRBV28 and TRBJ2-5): DVKVTQSSRYLVKRTGEKVFLECVQDMDHENMFWYRQDPGLGLRLIYFSYDVKMKEKGDIPEGYSVSREKKERFSLILESASTNQTSMYLCASSGAVAQYFGPGTRLLVL.

The CDR3 nucleotides read TGTGCCAGCAGTGATTCAGGGGAAGGCCCTTATAGAGACAATGAGCAGTTCTTC. Translating gives CASSDSGEGPYRDNEQFF. The chain employs TRBV6-1 and TRBJ2-1; TRBD1 might be the D (6 bases). Looked up from germline, CDR1 is MNHNS and CDR2 is SASEGT. This CDR3 is built from 18 residues. V lost 3 bases and J lost 5, with 23 bases in between.

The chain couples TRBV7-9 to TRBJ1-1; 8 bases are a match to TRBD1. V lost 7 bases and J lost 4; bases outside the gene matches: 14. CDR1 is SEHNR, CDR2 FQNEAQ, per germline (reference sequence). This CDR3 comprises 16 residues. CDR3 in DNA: TGTGCCAGCATCTCTCTCCAGGGGGCGGGGATCACTGAAGCTTTCTTT. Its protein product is CASISLQGAGITEAFF.

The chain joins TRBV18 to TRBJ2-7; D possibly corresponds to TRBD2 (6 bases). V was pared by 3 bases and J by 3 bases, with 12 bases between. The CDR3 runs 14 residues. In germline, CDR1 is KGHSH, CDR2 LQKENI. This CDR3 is CASSPASVGYEQYF. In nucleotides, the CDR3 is TGTGCCAGCTCACCGGCTAGCGTCGGCTACGAGCAGTACTTC. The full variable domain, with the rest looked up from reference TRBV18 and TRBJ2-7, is NAGVMQNPRHLVRRRGQEARLRCSPMKGHSHVYWYRQLPEEGLKFMVYLQKENIIDESGMPKERFSAEFPKEGPSILRIQQVVRGDSAAYFCASSPASVGYEQYFGPGTRLTVT.

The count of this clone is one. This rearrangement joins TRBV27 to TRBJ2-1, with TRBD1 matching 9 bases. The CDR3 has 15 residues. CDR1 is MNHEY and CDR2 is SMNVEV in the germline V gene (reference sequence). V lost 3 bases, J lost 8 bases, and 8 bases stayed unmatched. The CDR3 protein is CASSFAGTGRDEQFF. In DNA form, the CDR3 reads TGTGCCAGCAGTTTCGCCGGGACAGGGCGGGATGAGCAGTTCTTC.

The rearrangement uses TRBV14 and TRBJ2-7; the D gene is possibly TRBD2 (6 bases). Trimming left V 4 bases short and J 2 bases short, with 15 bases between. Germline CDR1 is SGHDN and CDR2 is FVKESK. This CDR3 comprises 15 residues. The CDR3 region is CASSPGLFLAYEQYF. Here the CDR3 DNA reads TGTGCCAGCAGCCCGGGACTGTTTTTAGCCTACGAGCAGTACTTC.

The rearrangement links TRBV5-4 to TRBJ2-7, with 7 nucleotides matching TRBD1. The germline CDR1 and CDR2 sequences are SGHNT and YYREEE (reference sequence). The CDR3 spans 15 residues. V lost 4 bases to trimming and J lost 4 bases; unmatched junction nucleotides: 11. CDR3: CASSQDRVCLYEQYF. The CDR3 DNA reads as TGTGCCAGCAGCCAAGACAGGGTTTGCTTGTACGAGCAGTACTTC. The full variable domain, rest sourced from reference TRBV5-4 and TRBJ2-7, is ETGVTQSPTHLIKTRGQQVTLRCSSQSGHNTVSWYQQALGQGPQFIFQYYREEENGRGNFPPRFSGLQFPNYSSELNVNALELDDSALYLCASSQDRVCLYEQYFGPGTRLTVT.

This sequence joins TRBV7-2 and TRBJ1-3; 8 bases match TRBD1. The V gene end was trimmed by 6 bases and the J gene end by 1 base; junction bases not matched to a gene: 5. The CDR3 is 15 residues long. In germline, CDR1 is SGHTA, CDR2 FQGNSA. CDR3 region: CASRSTGGSGNTIYF. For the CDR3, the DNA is TGTGCCAGCAGGTCAACAGGGGGATCTGGAAACACCATATATTTT.

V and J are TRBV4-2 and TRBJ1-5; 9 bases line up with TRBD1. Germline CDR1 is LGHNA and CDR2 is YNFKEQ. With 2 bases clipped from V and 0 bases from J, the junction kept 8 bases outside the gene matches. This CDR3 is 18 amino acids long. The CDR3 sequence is CASSQPGQGAYSNQPQHF. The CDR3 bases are TGTGCCAGCAGCCAACCGGGACAGGGAGCTTATAGCAATCAGCCCCAGCATTTT.

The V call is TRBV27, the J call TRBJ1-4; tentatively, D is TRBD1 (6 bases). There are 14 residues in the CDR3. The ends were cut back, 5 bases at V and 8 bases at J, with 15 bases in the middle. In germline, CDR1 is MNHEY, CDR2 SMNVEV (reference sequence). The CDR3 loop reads CASSRAPRGEKLFF. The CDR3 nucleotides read TGTGCCAGCAGTAGGGCCCCAAGGGGGGAAAAACTGTTTTTT.

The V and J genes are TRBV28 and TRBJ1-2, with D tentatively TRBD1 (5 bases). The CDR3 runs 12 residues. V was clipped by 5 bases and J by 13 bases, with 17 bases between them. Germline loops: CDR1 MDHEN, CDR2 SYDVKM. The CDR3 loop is CASSPGVGFLTF. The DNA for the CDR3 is TGTGCCAGCAGTCCGGGGGTTGGGTTCCTCACCTTC.

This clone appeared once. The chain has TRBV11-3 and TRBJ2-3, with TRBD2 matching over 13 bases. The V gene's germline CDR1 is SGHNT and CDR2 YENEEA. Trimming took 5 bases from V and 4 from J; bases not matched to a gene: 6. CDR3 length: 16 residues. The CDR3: CASSPWTSGSADTQYF. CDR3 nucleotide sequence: TGTGCCAGCAGCCCCTGGACTAGCGGGAGCGCAGATACGCAGTATTTT.

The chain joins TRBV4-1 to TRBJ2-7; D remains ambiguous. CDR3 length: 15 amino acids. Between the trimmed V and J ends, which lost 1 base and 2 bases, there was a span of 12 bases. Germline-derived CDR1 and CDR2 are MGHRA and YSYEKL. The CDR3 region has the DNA TGCGCCAGCAGCCAAGCTTACTCACCAACCTACGAGCAGTACTTC. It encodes CASSQAYSPTYEQYF.

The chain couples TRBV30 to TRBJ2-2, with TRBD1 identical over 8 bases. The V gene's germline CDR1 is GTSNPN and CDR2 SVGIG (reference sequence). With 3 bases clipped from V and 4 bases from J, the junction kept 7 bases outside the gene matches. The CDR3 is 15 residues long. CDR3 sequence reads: CAWSPRGLGTGELFF. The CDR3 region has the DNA TGTGCCTGGAGCCCCAGGGGGCTTGGCACCGGGGAGCTGTTTTTT.